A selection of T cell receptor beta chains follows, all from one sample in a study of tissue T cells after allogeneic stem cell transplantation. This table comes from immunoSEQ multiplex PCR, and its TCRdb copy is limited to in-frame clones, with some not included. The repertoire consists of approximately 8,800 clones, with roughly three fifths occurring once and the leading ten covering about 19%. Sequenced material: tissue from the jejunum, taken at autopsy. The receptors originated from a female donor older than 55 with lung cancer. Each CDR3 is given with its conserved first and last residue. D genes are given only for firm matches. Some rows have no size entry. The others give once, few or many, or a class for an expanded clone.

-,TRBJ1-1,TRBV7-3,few,TGTGCCAGCAGTCCCACACCGAGCACTGAAGCTTTCTTT,CASSPTPSTEAFF
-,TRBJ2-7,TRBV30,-,TGTGCCTGGAGTGTAGGCGGACCCTACGAGCAGTACTTC,CAWSVGGPYEQYF
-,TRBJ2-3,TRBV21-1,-,TGTGCCAGCAGCAAAGGTTGGGGACTAGCGAACGGCACAGATACGCAGTATTTT,CASSKGWGLANGTDTQYF
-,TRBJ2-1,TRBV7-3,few,TGTGCCAGCAGCCTCCCTGGGGTTGGTAGCTCCTACAATGAGCAGTTCTTC,CASSLPGVGSSYNEQFF
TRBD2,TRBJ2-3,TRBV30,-,TGTGCCTGGGGACTAGCGGGGGTTGGAGATACGCAGTATTTT,CAWGLAGVGDTQYF
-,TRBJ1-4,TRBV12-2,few,TGTGCAAGTCGCTTCTACACCAATAGACGGACAAGAACTAATGAAAAACTGTTTTTT,CASRFYTNRRTRTNEKLFF
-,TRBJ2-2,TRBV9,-,TGTGCCAGCAGCGTAGGTCTAGGATTGTCGAACACCGGGGAGCTGTTTTTT,CASSVGLGLSNTGELFF
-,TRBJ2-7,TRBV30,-,TGTGCCTGGCGGCGGTCCTACGAGCAGTACTTC,CAWRRSYEQYF
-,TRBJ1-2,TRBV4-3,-,TGCGCCAGCAGCCCCAGGGGTACGTGGGTAAACGGCTACACCTTC,CASSPRGTWVNGYTF
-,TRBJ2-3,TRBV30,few,TGTGCCTGGAGTAAAGTGGGGGAGGGGGGAGATACGCAGTATTTT,CAWSKVGEGGDTQYF
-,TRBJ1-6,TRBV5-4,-,TGTGCCAGCAGCTTGGAAGCAGGGGTCTCACCCCTCCACTTT,CASSLEAGVSPLHF
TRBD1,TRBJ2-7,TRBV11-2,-,TGTGCCAGCAGCCTCGGGACAGCTTTTTTGGCGCAGTACTTC,CASSLGTAFLAQYF
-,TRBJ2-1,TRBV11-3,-,TGTGCCAGCAGCCAAGGTTGGGAGGAGCAGTTCTTC,CASSQGWEEQFF
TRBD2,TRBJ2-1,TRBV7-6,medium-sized,TGTGCCAGCAGCCGATTACTAGCGGGAGGCAATGAGCAGTTCTTC,CASSRLLAGGNEQFF
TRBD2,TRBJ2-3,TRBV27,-,TGTGCCAGCAGTTTATGGTCTAGCGGGGGGAAGGCAGATACGCAGTATTTT,CASSLWSSGGKADTQYF
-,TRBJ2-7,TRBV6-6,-,TGTGCCAGCAGCCCGGGGACCGCCCACGAGCAGTACTTC,CASSPGTAHEQYF
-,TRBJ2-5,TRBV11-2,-,TGTGCCAGCAGCGCGACAGTTTCGCAAGAGACCCAGTACTTC,CASSATVSQETQYF
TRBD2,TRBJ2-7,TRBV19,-,TGTGCCAGTAGTATTTCAGGCGGGAGCCAGTCTACCTTCTACGAGCAGTACTTC,CASSISGGSQSTFYEQYF